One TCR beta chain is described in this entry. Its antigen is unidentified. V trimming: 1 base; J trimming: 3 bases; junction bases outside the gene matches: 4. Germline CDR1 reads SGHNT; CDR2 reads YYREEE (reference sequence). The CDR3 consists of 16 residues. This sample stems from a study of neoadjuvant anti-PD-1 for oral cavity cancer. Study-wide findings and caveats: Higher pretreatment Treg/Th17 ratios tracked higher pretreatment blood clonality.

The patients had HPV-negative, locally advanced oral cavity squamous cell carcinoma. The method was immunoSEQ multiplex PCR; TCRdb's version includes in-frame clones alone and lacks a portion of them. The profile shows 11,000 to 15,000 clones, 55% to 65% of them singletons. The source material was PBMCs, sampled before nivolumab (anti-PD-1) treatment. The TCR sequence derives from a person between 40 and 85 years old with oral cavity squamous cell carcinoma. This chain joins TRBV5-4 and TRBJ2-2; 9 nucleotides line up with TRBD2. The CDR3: CASSLRTSVYTGELFF. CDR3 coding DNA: TGTGCCAGCAGCTTGAGGACTAGCGTGTACACCGGGGAGCTGTTTTTT.